Below, one T cell receptor beta chain is given with its context. Only in-frame clones appear in the TCRdb table, and some are missing; sequencing was by immunoSEQ multiplex PCR. Seen here are more than 65,000 clones, around nine tenths observed once, and the top ten hold 3.5% to 5.5%. The V end was cut by 6 bases, the J end by 3 bases, with 18 bases between. This CDR3 has 15 amino acids. The germline CDR1 and CDR2 sequences are KGHSH and LQKENI. The sample is drawn from a study of technical replicates of blood from four donors. Specimen: PBMCs. The chain recombines TRBV18 with TRBJ2-7; tentatively, D is TRBD2 (5 bases). The clonotype was recovered from a human donor in good health. Some clones in this sample may be carry-over from other donors' samples. CDR3 in amino acids: CASSSGERSSYEQYF. CDR3 bases: TGTGCCAGCTCCTCCGGAGAGCGGTCGAGCTACGAGCAGTACTTC.